What follows is one TCR beta chain and its context. Only in-frame clones appear in the TCRdb table, and some are missing; sequencing was by immunoSEQ multiplex PCR. The table lists some 26,000 clones, around 90% of them singletons. This sample was included in a study of blood T cell repertoires in COVID-19. The CDR3 is 14 residues long. In germline, CDR1 is LGHDT, CDR2 YNNKEL (reference sequence). The ends lost 2 bases at V and 5 bases at J; junction bases unmatched: 4. This clonotype was sampled from a man between 70 and 80 years old with active COVID-19. The specimen sequenced was peripheral blood. The chain recombines TRBV3-1 (or the pseudogene TRBV3-2) with TRBJ2-7; 9 nucleotides align to TRBD1. CDR3 amino acids: CASSQTGQGNEQYF. DNA of the CDR3: TGTGCCAGCAGCCAAACCGGACAGGGGAACGAGCAGTACTTC.